This T cell receptor beta chain originates from a study of T cells in Graves' hyperthyroidism and ophthalmopathy. In the study overall: Staff took peripheral blood when the initial diagnosis was made, before any treatment began. Study-wide results and limits: From stable hyperthyroidism, ophthalmopathy was separated by a 13 V-J model.

Stable hyperthyroidism: no ophthalmopathy progression over 18 months of follow-up. This clonotype was seen at least ten times. What it binds is not known. In germline, CDR1 is SGHAT, CDR2 FQNNGV. V shed 8 bases and J shed 5 bases, with 23 bases lying between them. This CDR3 is built from 16 residues. Amplified TCR beta CDR3 regions came from RNA transcripts. TCR CDR3 regions were first amplified by RT-PCR with HTBI primers. MiXCR, run by TCRdb on the multiplex PCR reads, gives a single entry per CDR3 protein. The sample shows about 400,000 distinct CDR3 sequences, 14% to 15% of them seen only once. The rearrangement uses TRBV11-2 and TRBJ2-3; D gene unclear. The specimen sequenced was blood. The sequence was collected from a woman aged 25 to 45 with Graves' hyperthyroidism. The CDR3 spells CASAPPESAYGDTQYF. In DNA form, the CDR3 reads TGTGCCAGCGCTCCGCCCGAAAGTGCGTATGGAGATACGCAGTATTTT.